Listed here are 32 T cell receptor beta chains from one sample, sequenced in a study of cytomegalovirus exposure and HLA in healthy donors. A multiplex PCR was run with 60 Vbeta primers and 13 Jbeta primers. TCRdb's table, derived via immunoSEQ multiplex PCR, lists solely in-frame clones and lacks some. This repertoire includes roughly 73,000 clones. What was sequenced was PBMCs. The origin of the receptors is a female donor in good health and CMV-seropositive.

The chain recombines TRBV5-1 with TRBJ2-7, with 7 bases lining up with TRBD2. V gave up 0 bases and J gave up 2 bases; unmatched junction bases: 11. Germline V gene sequence: CDR1 SGHRS, CDR2 YFSETQ. CDR3 length equals 17 residues. CDR3 sequence reads: CASSLEAGGLSTYEQYF. For the CDR3, the DNA is TGCGCCAGCAGCTTGGAAGCTGGGGGACTATCGACCTACGAGCAGTACTTC.

The chain has TRBV19 and TRBJ1-1; no firm D call. V was pared by 5 bases and J by 0 bases, with 10 bases between. Germline-derived CDR1 and CDR2 are LNHDA and SQIVND (reference sequence). The CDR3 loop spans 14 amino acids. In DNA, the CDR3 is TGTGCCAGTAGTTCAGGCACCATGAACACTGAAGCTTTCTTT. Its translation is CASSSGTMNTEAFF.

The genes are TRBV14 and TRBJ2-2; no clear D. The CDR3 totals 14 residues. Per the germline V gene, CDR1 is SGHDN and CDR2 is FVKESK. V lost 3 bases and J 5 bases, leaving 10 bases between the germline ends. The CDR3 sequence: CASSQKGGTGELFF. The DNA of the CDR3 is TGTGCCAGCAGCCAGAAAGGCGGTACCGGGGAGCTGTTTTTT. Complete variable domain (other parts from reference TRBV14 and TRBJ2-2): EAGVTQFPSHSVIEKGQTVTLRCDPISGHDNLYWYRRVMGKEIKFLLHFVKESKQDESGMPNNRFLAERTGGTYSTLKVQPAELEDSGVYFCASSQKGGTGELFFGEGSRLTVL.

The chain recombines TRBV30 with TRBJ2-1; 12 positions agree with TRBD2. This CDR3 has 14 amino acids. J was trimmed by 9 bases and V by 5 bases; bases with no gene match: 8. Looked up from germline, CDR1 is GTSNPN and CDR2 is SVGIG (reference sequence). The CDR3 region has the DNA TGTGCCTGGGACTCCGGACTAGCGGGGCCTGAGCAGTTCTTC. It codes for CAWDSGLAGPEQFF.

The chain is built from TRBV5-1 and TRBJ2-1; TRBD1 aligns across 9 bases. Trimming at V came to 0 bases and at J to 7 bases, leaving 5 bases not matched to a gene. Germline CDR1 and CDR2: SGHRS and YFSETQ. CDR3 length equals 15 residues. CDR3 nucleotide sequence: TGCGCCAGCAGCTTGGGACAGGGGGAATGGAATGAGCAGTTCTTC. It yields the protein CASSLGQGEWNEQFF.

The rearrangement joins TRBV10-3 to TRBJ2-2, with D possibly being TRBD1 (5 bases). This CDR3 contains 14 residues. With 4 bases removed from V and 2 bases from J, the gap between germline ends came to 8 bases. The germline V gene encodes CDR1 ENHRY and CDR2 SYGVKD. The chain's CDR3 is CAISAGYNTGELFF. The CDR3 DNA reads TGTGCCATCAGTGCAGGGTATAACACCGGGGAGCTGTTTTTT.

The chain combines TRBV28 with TRBJ2-1; TRBD2 matches 8 bases. Germline V gives CDR1 MDHEN, CDR2 SYDVKM. This CDR3 spans 15 amino acids. V lost 7 bases, J lost 9 bases, and 14 bases stayed unmatched. Written as DNA, the CDR3 is TGTGCCAGCAACCTGAGGCGCGGGAGGCGACCTGAGCAGTTCTTC. Its protein is CASNLRRGRRPEQFF. Based on the CDR3 plus reference TRBV28 and TRBJ2-1, the full variable domain is DVKVTQSSRYLVKRTGEKVFLECVQDMDHENMFWYRQDPGLGLRLIYFSYDVKMKEKGDIPEGYSVSREKKERFSLILESASTNQTSMYLCASNLRRGRRPEQFFGPGTRLTVL.

This chain joins TRBV5-4 and TRBJ1-1, with TRBD1 identical over 7 bases. The CDR3 runs 16 residues. Germline assignment: CDR1 SGHNT and CDR2 YYREEE (reference sequence). V lost 4 bases and J lost 0; bases outside the gene matches: 9. The CDR3 region has the DNA TGTGCCAGCAGCCCTGGTAGGGGGCGAATGAACACTGAAGCTTTCTTT. The encoded protein is CASSPGRGRMNTEAFF.

The chain carries TRBV6-1 and TRBJ1-2; the D gene is possibly TRBD1 (6 bases). Germline V gene sequence: CDR1 MNHNS, CDR2 SASEGT. The V gene lost 7 bases and the J gene lost 0 bases, with 15 bases spanning the gap. The CDR3 extends over 15 amino acids. The CDR3 protein is CASTTQQGTNYGYTF. The CDR3 nucleotides read TGTGCCAGCACCACCCAACAGGGAACTAACTATGGCTACACCTTC.

The rearrangement uses TRBV4-1 and TRBJ2-1; 12 bases agree with TRBD2. V gave up 2 bases and J gave up 4 bases; unmatched junction bases: 3. Germline CDR1 and CDR2: MGHRA and YSYEKL. This CDR3 spans 16 amino acids. The CDR3 DNA reads TGCGCCAGCAGCCAACCGACTAGCGGGAGTTACAATGAGCAGTTCTTC. It yields the protein CASSQPTSGSYNEQFF.

The V gene is TRBV30, the J gene TRBJ2-2; D might be TRBD2 (5 bases). The V and J ends lost 2 bases and 5 bases respectively, with 12 bases between them. Germline V CDR1 and CDR2: GTSNPN, SVGIG (reference sequence). This CDR3 comprises 14 residues. The CDR3 is CAWSRAGVTGELFF. The CDR3 DNA reads TGTGCCTGGAGTAGGGCGGGTGTTACCGGGGAGCTGTTTTTT.

This chain links TRBV30 with TRBJ1-1; tentative D call: TRBD1 (5 bases). The CDR3 totals 15 residues. V was pared by 2 bases and J by 1 base, with 14 bases between. Germline CDR1 GTSNPN, CDR2 SVGIG (reference sequence). In nucleotides, the CDR3 is TGTGCCTGGAGTTCTTGGGGAGGGGAGAACACTGAAGCTTTCTTT. Translation gives CAWSSWGGENTEAFF.

The DNA for the CDR3 is TGTGCCAGCACCATAGAGGCACTAGCGGGAGGTAACTCCTACGAGCAGTACTTC. Its translation: CASTIEALAGGNSYEQYF. The chain combines TRBV7-2 with TRBJ2-7; 12 bases map to TRBD2. Germline V CDR1 and CDR2: SGHTA, FQGNSA. This CDR3 region has 18 residues. V dropped 7 bases and J dropped 0; count of bases not matched to a gene: 13. Drawing the rest from reference TRBV7-2 and TRBJ2-7, the complete variable domain is GAGVSQSPSNKVTEKGKDVELRCDPISGHTALYWYRQSLGQGLEFLIYFQGNSAPDKSGLPSDRFSAERTGGSVSTLTIQRTQQEDSAVYLCASTIEALAGGNSYEQYFGPGTRLTVT.

The rearrangement joins TRBV7-9 to TRBJ2-7; 8 bases are a match to TRBD2. CDR3 length equals 13 residues. Germline V gene data show CDR1 as SEHNR and CDR2 as FQNEAQ (reference sequence). V gave up 10 bases and J gave up 2 bases; unmatched junction bases: 7. The CDR3 region is CATGGGAPYEQYF. The CDR3 DNA reads TGTGCCACCGGGGGGGGCGCCCCCTACGAGCAGTACTTC. The complete variable domain, with remaining parts taken from reference TRBV7-9 and TRBJ2-7, reads DTGVSQNPRHKITKRGQNVTFRCDPISEHNRLYWYRQTLGQGPEFLTYFQNEAQLEKSRLLSDRFSAERPKGSFSTLEIQRTEQGDSAMYLCATGGGAPYEQYFGPGTRLTVT.

The chain carries TRBV28 and TRBJ2-5, with 8 bases lining up with TRBD1. The V and J ends lost 3 bases and 5 bases, in that order; junction bases with no gene match: 8. Germline values: CDR1 MDHEN, CDR2 SYDVKM. This CDR3 has 15 residues. The CDR3 sequence: CASSFGQGGLETQYF. The CDR3 coding sequence is TGTGCCAGCAGTTTCGGACAGGGAGGTCTGGAGACCCAGTACTTC.

The J gene is TRBJ2-1, the V gene TRBV4-3; the D is unclear. This CDR3 is built from 13 residues. Trimming took off 6 bases at V and 4 bases at J, with 10 bases between the two ends. Germline V lookup: CDR1 LGHNA, CDR2 YSLEER. CDR3 region: CASSFLRYNEQFF. CDR3 coding DNA: TGCGCCAGCAGTTTCTTGCGGTACAATGAGCAGTTCTTC.

The V and J genes are TRBV27 and TRBJ1-2; TRBD1 might be the D (6 bases). In germline, CDR1 is MNHEY, CDR2 SMNVEV (reference sequence). The CDR3 contains 16 residues. V was trimmed by 3 bases and J by 2 bases, leaving 16 bases between them. The CDR3 here is CASSFSKRTDNYGYTF. CDR3 nucleotides: TGTGCCAGCAGTTTCTCTAAGCGGACAGACAACTATGGCTACACCTTC.

CDR3 sequence (DNA): TGTGCCTGGAGTGACTCGGCCGCAAGGGGTACGCAGTATTTT. This codes for CAWSDSAARGTQYF. The chain has TRBV30 and TRBJ2-3; TRBD1 is a possible D gene (5 bases). Looked up from germline, CDR1 is GTSNPN and CDR2 is SVGIG (reference sequence). The CDR3 is made up of 14 amino acids. V gave up 1 base and J gave up 8 bases, with 16 bases separating them.

The genes are TRBV19 and TRBJ2-5; the match to TRBD2 covers 12 bases. The last part of the DNA fits TRBJ2-7 better; the J call may be wrong. This CDR3 is 14 amino acids long. The germline gives CDR1 LNHDA, CDR2 SQIVND (reference sequence). The CDR3 DNA reads TGTGCCAGTAGTATGACTAGCGGGAGTTACGAGCAGTACTTC. Amino acids: CASSMTSGSYEQYF.

V gene TRBV29-1 combines with J gene TRBJ1-1; no definite D call. The V end was cut by 4 bases, the J end by 1 base, with 7 bases between. The CDR3 consists of 12 residues. CDR1 is SQVTM, CDR2 ANQGSEA, per germline. The CDR3 here is CSVVYKNTEAFF. CDR3 nucleotide sequence: TGCAGCGTTGTTTACAAGAACACTGAAGCTTTCTTT.

The J gene is TRBJ2-2, the V gene TRBV28; D is undetermined. The CDR3 is 14 amino acids. Trimming removed 2 bases from V and 6 bases from J, with 10 bases in between. The germline gives CDR1 MDHEN, CDR2 SYDVKM. The CDR3 DNA is TGTGCCAGCAGTTTAGGCCCCTTACCCGGGGAGCTGTTTTTT. It encodes CASSLGPLPGELFF. The full variable domain, rest sourced from reference TRBV28 and TRBJ2-2, is DVKVTQSSRYLVKRTGEKVFLECVQDMDHENMFWYRQDPGLGLRLIYFSYDVKMKEKGDIPEGYSVSREKKERFSLILESASTNQTSMYLCASSLGPLPGELFFGEGSRLTVL.

This chain joins TRBV4-1 and TRBJ2-1; D is unclear. This CDR3 is built from 15 residues. Per germline, CDR1 MGHRA and CDR2 YSYEKL. V shed 0 bases and J shed 0 bases, with 6 bases lying between them. This chain's CDR3 is CASSQEPSSYNEQFF. The CDR3 DNA reads TGCGCCAGCAGCCAAGAGCCGAGCTCCTACAATGAGCAGTTCTTC.

The genes are TRBV5-8 and TRBJ2-5, with TRBD1 matching over 8 bases. V lost 3 bases, J lost 2 bases, and 3 bases stayed unmatched. CDR1 is SGHTS and CDR2 is YDEGEE in the germline V gene. The CDR3 is 14 amino acids. This CDR3 is CASSWGQVQETQYF. The CDR3 nucleotides are TGTGCCAGCAGCTGGGGACAGGTTCAAGAGACCCAGTACTTC.

The chain joins TRBV15 to TRBJ1-2; tentative D call: TRBD1 (6 bases). CDR1 is LNHNV and CDR2 is YYDKDF in the germline V gene (reference sequence). This CDR3 has 12 amino acids. Trimming pared 5 bases from V and 5 bases from J, leaving 9 bases between. The DNA of the CDR3 is TGTGCCACCAGCCGGGACAAGTATGGCTACACCTTC. As protein: CATSRDKYGYTF.

The chain has TRBV5-4 and TRBJ2-7, with TRBD2 matching 13 bases. V lost 4 bases to trimming and J lost 5 bases; unmatched junction nucleotides: 9. Germline V gene lookup returns CDR1 SGHNT and CDR2 YYREEE (reference sequence). The CDR3 is made up of 16 amino acids. The CDR3 region is CASSAWVGTSGNEQYF. CDR3 bases: TGTGCCAGCAGCGCCTGGGTAGGGACTAGCGGGAACGAGCAGTACTTC. Full variable domain (rest looked up from reference TRBV5-4 and TRBJ2-7): ETGVTQSPTHLIKTRGQQVTLRCSSQSGHNTVSWYQQALGQGPQFIFQYYREEENGRGNFPPRFSGLQFPNYSSELNVNALELDDSALYLCASSAWVGTSGNEQYFGPGTRLTVT.

The V gene is TRBV7-8, the J gene TRBJ1-1; D is possibly TRBD1 (6 bases). CDR1 is SGHVS, CDR2 FQNEAQ, per germline. Trimming pared 3 bases from V and 4 bases from J, leaving 9 bases between. This CDR3 is built from 13 residues. CDR3 loop: CASSLDSGTEAFF. CDR3 in DNA: TGTGCCAGCAGCTTGGACAGTGGCACTGAAGCTTTCTTT.

The chain combines TRBV9 with TRBJ2-1; 10 nucleotides match TRBD2. This CDR3 contains 16 residues. The V segment lost 4 bases and the J segment 3 bases; nucleotides outside the gene matches: 7. Germline values: CDR1 SGDLS, CDR2 YYNGEE. DNA of the CDR3: TGTGCCAGCAGCCCTCGGACTAGCGGAGTCTACAATGAGCAGTTCTTC. Translated, it gives CASSPRTSGVYNEQFF.

The gene calls are TRBV5-4 and TRBJ1-1, with D unresolved. This CDR3 spans 13 amino acids. V dropped 7 bases and J dropped 3 bases, with 13 bases sitting between them. Germline loops: CDR1 SGHNT, CDR2 YYREEE (reference sequence). The CDR3 region has the DNA TGTGCCAGCTACGGGAGGGTCGACACTGAAGCTTTCTTT. Translation: CASYGRVDTEAFF.

The gene calls are TRBV4-2 and TRBJ2-7; no clear D. Germline V gives CDR1 LGHNA, CDR2 YNFKEQ. CDR3 size: 16 residues. Deletions cut 1 base from V and 2 bases from J, with 15 bases between. CDR3 amino acids: CASSQVARRSPYEQYF. As DNA, the CDR3 is TGTGCCAGCAGCCAAGTTGCACGCAGATCTCCCTACGAGCAGTACTTC.

The chain couples TRBV7-9 to TRBJ1-5, with TRBD1 matching over 7 bases. The length of the CDR3 is 16 residues. Trimming at V came to 5 bases and at J to 0 bases, leaving 7 bases not matched to a gene. Germline V gene data show CDR1 as SEHNR and CDR2 as FQNEAQ (reference sequence). CDR3 in DNA: TGTGCCAGCAGCCGAGGGGGCCCTTATAGCAATCAGCCCCAGCATTTT. Its protein is CASSRGGPYSNQPQHF.

V is TRBV5-1 and J is TRBJ2-5, with 16 positions matching TRBD2. The J segment lost 5 bases and the V segment lost 1 base, leaving 8 bases of the junction unmatched. The CDR3 loop spans 18 amino acids. Germline V CDR1 and CDR2: SGHRS, YFSETQ. CDR3 residues: CASSLSGTSGGAGETQYF. The DNA for the CDR3 is TGCGCCAGCAGCTTGAGTGGGACTAGCGGGGGGGCCGGGGAGACCCAGTACTTC.

The chain links TRBV10-3 to TRBJ2-7; D perhaps matches TRBD2 (6 bases). Per germline, CDR1 ENHRY and CDR2 SYGVKD. Trimming left V 3 bases short and J 2 bases short, with 20 bases between. There are 17 residues in the CDR3. CDR3 sequence: CAISDYGAGRGTYEQYF. In nucleotides, the CDR3 is TGTGCCATCAGTGATTACGGGGCGGGACGGGGGACCTACGAGCAGTACTTC.